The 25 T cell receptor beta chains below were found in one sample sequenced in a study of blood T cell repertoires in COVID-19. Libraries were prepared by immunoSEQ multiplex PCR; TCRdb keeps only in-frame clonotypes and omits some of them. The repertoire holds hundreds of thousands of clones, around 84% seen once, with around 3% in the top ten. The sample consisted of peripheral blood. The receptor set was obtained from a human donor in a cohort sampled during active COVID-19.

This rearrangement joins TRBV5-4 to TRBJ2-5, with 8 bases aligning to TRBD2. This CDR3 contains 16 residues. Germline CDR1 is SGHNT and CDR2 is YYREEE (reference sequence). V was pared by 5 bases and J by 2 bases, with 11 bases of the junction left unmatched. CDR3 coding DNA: TGTGCCAGCAGTCTAGGACTAGCCGGACCTCAAGAGACCCAGTACTTC. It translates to CASSLGLAGPQETQYF.

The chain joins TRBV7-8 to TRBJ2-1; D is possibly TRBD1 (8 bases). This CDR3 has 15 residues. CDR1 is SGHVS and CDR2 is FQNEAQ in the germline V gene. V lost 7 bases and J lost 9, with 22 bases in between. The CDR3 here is CASTPRGLGEGEQFF. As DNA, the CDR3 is TGTGCCAGCACCCCCAGGGGGCTAGGGGAGGGTGAGCAGTTCTTC.

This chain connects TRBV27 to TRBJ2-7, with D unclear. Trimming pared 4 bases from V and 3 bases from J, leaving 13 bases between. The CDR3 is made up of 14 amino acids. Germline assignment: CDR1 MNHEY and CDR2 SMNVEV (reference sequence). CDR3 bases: TGTGCCAGCAGTTCCCTAGGAGCCTACTACGAGCAGTACTTC. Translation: CASSSLGAYYEQYF.

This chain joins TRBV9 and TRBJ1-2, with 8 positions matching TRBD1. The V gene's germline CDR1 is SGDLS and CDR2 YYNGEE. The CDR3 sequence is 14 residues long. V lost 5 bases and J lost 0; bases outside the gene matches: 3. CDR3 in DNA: TGTGCCAGCAGAAGGACAGGGTCTAACTATGGCTACACCTTC. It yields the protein CASRRTGSNYGYTF.

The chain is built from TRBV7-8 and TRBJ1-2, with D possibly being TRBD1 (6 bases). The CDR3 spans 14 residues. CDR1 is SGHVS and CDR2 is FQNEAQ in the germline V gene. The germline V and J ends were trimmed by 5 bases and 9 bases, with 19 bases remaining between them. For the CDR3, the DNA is TGTGCCAGCAGCGCCAGGACAGTGACGAAGAGCTACACCTTC. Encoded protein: CASSARTVTKSYTF.

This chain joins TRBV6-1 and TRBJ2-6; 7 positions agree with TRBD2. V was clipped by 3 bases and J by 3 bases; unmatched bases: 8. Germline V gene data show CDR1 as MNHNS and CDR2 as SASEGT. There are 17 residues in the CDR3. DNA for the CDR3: TGTGCCAGCAGTGATCCACCGGCGGGGGTTGGGGCCAACGTCCTGACTTTC. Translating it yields CASSDPPAGVGANVLTF.

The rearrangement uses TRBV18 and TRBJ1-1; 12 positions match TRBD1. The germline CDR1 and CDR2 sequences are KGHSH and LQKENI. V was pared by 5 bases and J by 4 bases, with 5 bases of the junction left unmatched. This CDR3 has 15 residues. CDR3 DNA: TGTGCCAGCTCAGGGGACAGGGGGCAAAGCACTGAAGCTTTCTTT. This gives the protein CASSGDRGQSTEAFF.

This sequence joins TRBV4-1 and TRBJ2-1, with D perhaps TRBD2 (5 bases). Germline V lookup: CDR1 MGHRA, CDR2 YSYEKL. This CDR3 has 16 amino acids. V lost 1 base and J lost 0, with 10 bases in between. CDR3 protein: CASSQVASGSYNEQFF. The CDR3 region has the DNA TGCGCCAGCAGCCAAGTGGCCAGCGGCTCCTACAATGAGCAGTTCTTC.

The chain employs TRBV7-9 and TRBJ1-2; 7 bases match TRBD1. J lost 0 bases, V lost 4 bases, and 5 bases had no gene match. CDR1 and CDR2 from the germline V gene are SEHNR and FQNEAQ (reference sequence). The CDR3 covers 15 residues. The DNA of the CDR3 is TGTGCCAGCAGCTCCGTGGGGACAGCTAACTATGGCTACACCTTC. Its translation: CASSSVGTANYGYTF.

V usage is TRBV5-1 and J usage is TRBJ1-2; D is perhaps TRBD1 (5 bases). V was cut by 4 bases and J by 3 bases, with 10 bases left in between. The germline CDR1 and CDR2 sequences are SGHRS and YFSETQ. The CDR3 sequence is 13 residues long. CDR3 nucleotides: TGCGCCAGCAGCCCTACGGGGGACTATGGCTACACCTTC. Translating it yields CASSPTGDYGYTF.

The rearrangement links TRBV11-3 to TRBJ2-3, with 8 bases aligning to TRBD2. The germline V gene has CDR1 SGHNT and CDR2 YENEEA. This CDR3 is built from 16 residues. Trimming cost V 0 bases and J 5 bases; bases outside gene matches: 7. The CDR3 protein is CASSLDVTGGQDTQYF. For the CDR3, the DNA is TGTGCCAGCAGCTTAGATGTAACGGGAGGGCAAGATACGCAGTATTTT.

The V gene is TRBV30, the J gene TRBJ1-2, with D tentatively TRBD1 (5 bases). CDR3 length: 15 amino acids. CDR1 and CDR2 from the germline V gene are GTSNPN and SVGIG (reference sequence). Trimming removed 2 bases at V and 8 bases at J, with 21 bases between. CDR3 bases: TGTGCCTGGAGTTTACTCACTGGCGGGGGGAACGGCTACACCTTC. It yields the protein CAWSLLTGGGNGYTF.

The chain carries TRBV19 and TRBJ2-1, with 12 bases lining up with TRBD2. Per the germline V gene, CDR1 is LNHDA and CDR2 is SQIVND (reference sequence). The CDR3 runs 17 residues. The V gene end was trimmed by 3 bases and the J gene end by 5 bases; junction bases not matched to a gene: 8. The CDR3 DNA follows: TGTGCCAGTAGTATCCCGGGCGGACTAGCGGGGAACAATGAGCAGTTCTTC. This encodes CASSIPGGLAGNNEQFF. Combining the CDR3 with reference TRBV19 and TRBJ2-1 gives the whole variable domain DGGITQSPKYLFRKEGQNVTLSCEQNLNHDAMYWYRQDPGQGLRLIYYSQIVNDFQKGDIAEGYSVSREKKESFPLTVTSAQKNPTAFYLCASSIPGGLAGNNEQFFGPGTRLTVL.

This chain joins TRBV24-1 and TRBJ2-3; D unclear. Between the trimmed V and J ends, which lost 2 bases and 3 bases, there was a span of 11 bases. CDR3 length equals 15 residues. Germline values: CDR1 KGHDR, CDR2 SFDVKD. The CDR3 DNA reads TGTGCCACCAGTGATTCCCCTAGTTGGACAGATACGCAGTATTTT. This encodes CATSDSPSWTDTQYF.

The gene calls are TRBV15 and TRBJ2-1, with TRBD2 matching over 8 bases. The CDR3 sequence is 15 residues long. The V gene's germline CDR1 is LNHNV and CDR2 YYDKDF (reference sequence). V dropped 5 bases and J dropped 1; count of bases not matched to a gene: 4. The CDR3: CATSVRGGSYNEQFF. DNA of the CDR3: TGTGCCACCAGCGTACGGGGGGGGTCCTACAATGAGCAGTTCTTC.

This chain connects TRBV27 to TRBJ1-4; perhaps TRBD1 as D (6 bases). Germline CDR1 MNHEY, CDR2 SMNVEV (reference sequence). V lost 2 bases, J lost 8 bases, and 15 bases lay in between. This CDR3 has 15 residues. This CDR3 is CASSLVGGAEEKLFF. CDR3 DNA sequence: TGTGCCAGCAGTTTAGTGGGGGGGGCTGAGGAAAAACTGTTTTTT.

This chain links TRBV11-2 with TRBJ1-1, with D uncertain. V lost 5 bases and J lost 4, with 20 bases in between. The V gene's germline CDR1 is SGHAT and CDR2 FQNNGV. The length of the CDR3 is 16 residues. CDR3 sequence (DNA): TGTGCCAGCAGCCCCCAAGAGGGCAGGAGGAGCACTGAAGCTTTCTTT. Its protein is CASSPQEGRRSTEAFF.

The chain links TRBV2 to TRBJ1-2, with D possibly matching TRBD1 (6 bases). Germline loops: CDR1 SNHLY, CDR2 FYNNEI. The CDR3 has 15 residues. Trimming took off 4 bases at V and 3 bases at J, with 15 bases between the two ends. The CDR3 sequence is CASSVAGVSDYGYTF. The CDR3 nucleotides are TGTGCCAGCAGTGTAGCAGGGGTCAGCGACTATGGCTACACCTTC.

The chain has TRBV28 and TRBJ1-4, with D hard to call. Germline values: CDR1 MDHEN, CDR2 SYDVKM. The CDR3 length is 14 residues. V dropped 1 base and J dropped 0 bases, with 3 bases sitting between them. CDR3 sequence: CASSLFSTNEKLFF. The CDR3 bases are TGTGCCAGCAGTTTATTCTCAACTAATGAAAAACTGTTTTTT.

The CDR3 DNA is TGTGCCAGCAGCTTAGTTTTCGGGAGGGCCGTTGAGCAGTTCTTC. As protein: CASSLVFGRAVEQFF. The chain carries TRBV11-2 and TRBJ2-1; 8 nucleotides line up with TRBD2. The CDR3 consists of 15 residues. The ends lost 1 base at V and 9 bases at J; junction bases unmatched: 8. Germline V CDR1 and CDR2: SGHAT, FQNNGV. The variable domain in full, with the rest retrieved from reference TRBV11-2 and TRBJ2-1, is EAGVAQSPRYKIIEKRQSVAFWCNPISGHATLYWYQQILGQGPKLLIQFQNNGVVDDSQLPKDRFSAERLKGVDSTLKIQPAKLEDSAVYLCASSLVFGRAVEQFFGPGTRLTVL.

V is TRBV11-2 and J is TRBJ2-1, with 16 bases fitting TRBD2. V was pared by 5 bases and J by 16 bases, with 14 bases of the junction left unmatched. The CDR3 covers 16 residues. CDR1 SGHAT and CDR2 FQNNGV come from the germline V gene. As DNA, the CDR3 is TGTGCCAGCAGCCCCGCCGGGACTAGCGGGGGGGCTTCTCATTTCTTC. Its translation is CASSPAGTSGGASHFF. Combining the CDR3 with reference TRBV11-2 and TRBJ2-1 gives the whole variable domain EAGVAQSPRYKIIEKRQSVAFWCNPISGHATLYWYQQILGQGPKLLIQFQNNGVVDDSQLPKDRFSAERLKGVDSTLKIQPAKLEDSAVYLCASSPAGTSGGASHFFGPGTRLTVL.

CDR3 residues: CASSPRRDTEAFF. The CDR3 nucleotides are TGTGCCAGCAGTCCCAGACGGGACACTGAAGCTTTCTTT. The rearrangement joins TRBV6-2 or TRBV6-3 to TRBJ1-1; D gene unclear. Trimming stripped 5 bases from V and 3 bases from J, with 10 bases between. Germline V CDR1 and CDR2: MNHEY, SVGEGT. This CDR3 comprises 13 residues.

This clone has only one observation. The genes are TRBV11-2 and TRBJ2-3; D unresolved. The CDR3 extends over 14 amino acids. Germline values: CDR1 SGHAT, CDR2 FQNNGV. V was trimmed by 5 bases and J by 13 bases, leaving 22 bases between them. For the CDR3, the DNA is TGTGCCAGCAGCACAATCCGTGGCTTTCAAAAGAAGTATTTT. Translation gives CASSTIRGFQKKYF.

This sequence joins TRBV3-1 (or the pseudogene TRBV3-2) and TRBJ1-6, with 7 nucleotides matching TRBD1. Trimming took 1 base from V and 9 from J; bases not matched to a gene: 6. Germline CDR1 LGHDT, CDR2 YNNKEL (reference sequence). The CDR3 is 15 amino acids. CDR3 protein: CASSQAGRGASPLHF. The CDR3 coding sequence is TGTGCCAGCAGCCAAGCTGGCAGGGGGGCTTCACCCCTCCACTTT.

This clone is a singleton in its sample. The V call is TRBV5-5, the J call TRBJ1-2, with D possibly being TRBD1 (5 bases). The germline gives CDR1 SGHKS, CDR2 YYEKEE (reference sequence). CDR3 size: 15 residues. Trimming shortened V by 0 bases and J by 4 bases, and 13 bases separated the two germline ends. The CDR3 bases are TGTGCCAGCAGCTTGGGACAGCGGGGTTTCTATGGCTACACCTTC. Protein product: CASSLGQRGFYGYTF.